These T cell receptor beta chains were read from a single sample in a study of T-cell memory formation after mild COVID-19. TCRdb recomputed calls from the 5' RACE reads with MiXCR, one row per CDR3 protein. The sample includes about 110,000 distinct CDR3 sequences, approximately 15% of them seen just once. The material sequenced was PBMCs or a T cell subset sorted from them (not recorded which). These receptor sequences come from an adult woman who had mild COVID-19 (a few samples of this study predate the infection). Cell type and time point are not known. The CDR3 runs from the conserved cysteine through the conserved F or W. A D gene is named only where the DNA matches it firmly. Size is stated for part of the rows, as once, few or many counts, or as a class when the clone is expanded.

clone size: few; J gene: TRBJ1-1; V gene: TRBV29-1; D gene: NA; CDR3 protein: CSVLRETTEAFF; CDR3 DNA: TGCAGCGTTCTCCGGGAGACCACCGAAGCTTTCTTT
clone size: few; J gene: TRBJ2-1; V gene: TRBV5-1; D gene: NA; CDR3 protein: CASSHQLADKYYNEQFF; CDR3 DNA: TGCGCCAGCAGCCATCAACTAGCCGACAAGTATTACAATGAGCAGTTCTTC
clone size: few; J gene: TRBJ2-3; V gene: TRBV12-3/TRBV12-4; D gene: NA; CDR3 protein: CASSPAQRASSTDTQYF; CDR3 DNA: TGTGCCAGCAGTCCTGCTCAGCGGGCCTCTAGCACAGATACGCAGTATTTT
clone size: few; J gene: TRBJ1-1; V gene: TRBV5-1; D gene: NA; CDR3 protein: CASSFRDQNTEAFF; CDR3 DNA: TGCGCCAGCAGCTTCCGGGACCAAAACACTGAAGCTTTCTTT
clone size: few; J gene: TRBJ1-2; V gene: TRBV2; D gene: TRBD1; CDR3 protein: CASSEQGATTVAGYTF; CDR3 DNA: TGTGCCAGCAGTGAACAGGGGGCCACCACAGTAGCTGGCTACACCTTC
clone size: NA; J gene: TRBJ1-1; V gene: TRBV20-1; D gene: NA; CDR3 protein: CSAEDLVEAFF; CDR3 DNA: TGCAGTGCCGAGGATTTGGTTGAAGCTTTCTTT
clone size: NA; J gene: TRBJ1-2; V gene: TRBV7-9; D gene: NA; CDR3 protein: CASSLGDTNYGYTF; CDR3 DNA: TGTGCCAGCAGCTTGGGGGACACTAACTATGGCTACACCTTC
clone size: NA; J gene: TRBJ2-6; V gene: TRBV12-3/TRBV12-4; D gene: NA; CDR3 protein: CASSPVLGANVLTF; CDR3 DNA: TGTGCCAGCAGTCCCGTACTTGGGGCCAACGTCCTGACTTTC
clone size: few; J gene: TRBJ1-5; V gene: TRBV4-1; D gene: TRBD1; CDR3 protein: CASSQWTGDQPQHF; CDR3 DNA: TGCGCCAGCAGCCAATGGACAGGGGATCAGCCCCAGCATTTT
clone size: NA; J gene: TRBJ1-5; V gene: TRBV3-1; D gene: NA; CDR3 protein: CASSQDVGRQPQHF; CDR3 DNA: TGTGCCAGCAGCCAAGACGTGGGTAGGCAGCCCCAGCATTTT
clone size: few; J gene: TRBJ2-1; V gene: TRBV20-1; D gene: NA; CDR3 protein: CSARDWGGRKVSVDEQFF; CDR3 DNA: TGCAGTGCTAGAGATTGGGGGGGCCGTAAGGTTAGCGTAGATGAGCAGTTCTTC
clone size: few; J gene: TRBJ2-7; V gene: TRBV29-1; D gene: TRBD1; CDR3 protein: CSVEAPTGSFYEQYF; CDR3 DNA: TGCAGCGTTGAAGCTCCGACAGGGTCCTTCTACGAGCAGTACTTC
clone size: many; J gene: TRBJ2-5; V gene: TRBV4-3; D gene: TRBD2; CDR3 protein: CASSQDGSGAYQETQYF; CDR3 DNA: TGCGCCAGCAGCCAAGATGGGAGCGGGGCGTACCAAGAGACCCAGTACTTC
clone size: NA; J gene: TRBJ2-1; V gene: TRBV15; D gene: NA; CDR3 protein: CATSREGSDEQFF; CDR3 DNA: TGTGCCACCAGCAGAGAGGGGAGCGATGAGCAGTTCTTC
clone size: few; J gene: TRBJ2-3; V gene: TRBV10-3; D gene: NA; CDR3 protein: CAISESKTLAETDTQYF; CDR3 DNA: TGTGCCATCAGTGAGTCTAAAACGCTAGCAGAAACAGATACGCAGTATTTT
clone size: medium-sized; J gene: TRBJ2-5; V gene: TRBV20-1; D gene: NA; CDR3 protein: CSADRGSQETQYF; CDR3 DNA: TGCAGTGCGGACCGGGGATCCCAGGAGACCCAGTACTTC
clone size: few; J gene: TRBJ1-6; V gene: TRBV5-6; D gene: TRBD1; CDR3 protein: CASSPGQGPSTVPLHF; CDR3 DNA: TGTGCCAGCAGCCCGGGACAGGGGCCATCGACAGTGCCCCTCCACTTT
clone size: NA; J gene: TRBJ2-7; V gene: TRBV5-1; D gene: TRBD2; CDR3 protein: CASSLGPQREYYEQYF; CDR3 DNA: TGCGCCAGCAGCTTGGGCCCGCAGCGGGAGTACTACGAGCAGTACTTC
clone size: NA; J gene: TRBJ2-3; V gene: TRBV29-1; D gene: NA; CDR3 protein: CSVEMHLTDTQYF; CDR3 DNA: TGCAGCGTTGAAATGCACCTCACAGATACGCAGTATTTT
clone size: few; J gene: TRBJ2-5; V gene: TRBV2; D gene: NA; CDR3 protein: CASSEGPQETQYF; CDR3 DNA: TGTGCCAGCAGTGAGGGCCCTCAAGAGACCCAGTACTTC
clone size: NA; J gene: TRBJ2-7; V gene: TRBV20-1; D gene: TRBD2; CDR3 protein: CSARTSGSYEQYF; CDR3 DNA: TGCAGCGCCCGGACTAGCGGGAGCTACGAGCAGTACTTC
clone size: few; J gene: TRBJ2-5; V gene: TRBV12-3/TRBV12-4; D gene: TRBD1; CDR3 protein: CASTHLGRGTIEAFQETQYF; CDR3 DNA: TGTGCCAGCACTCACCTCGGCAGGGGGACAATTGAGGCTTTTCAAGAGACCCAGTACTTC
clone size: NA; J gene: TRBJ2-7; V gene: TRBV9; D gene: TRBD1; CDR3 protein: CASSVAGTASYEQYF; CDR3 DNA: TGTGCCAGCAGCGTCGCCGGGACAGCCTCCTACGAGCAGTACTTC
clone size: NA; J gene: TRBJ2-7; V gene: TRBV4-3; D gene: NA; CDR3 protein: CASSQEPRSSYEQYF; CDR3 DNA: TGCGCCAGCAGCCAAGAACCCAGGAGCTCCTACGAGCAGTACTTC
clone size: few; J gene: TRBJ2-1; V gene: TRBV10-3; D gene: TRBD1; CDR3 protein: CAISDPGQDNNEQFF; CDR3 DNA: TGTGCCATCAGTGACCCAGGACAGGATAACAATGAGCAGTTCTTC
clone size: few; J gene: TRBJ1-6; V gene: TRBV11-2; D gene: NA; CDR3 protein: CASSFAFYNSPLHF; CDR3 DNA: TGTGCCAGCAGCTTCGCCTTCTATAATTCACCCCTCCACTTT
clone size: NA; J gene: TRBJ2-7; V gene: TRBV29-1; D gene: TRBD1; CDR3 protein: CSVVGTGKYEQYF; CDR3 DNA: TGCAGCGTTGTAGGGACAGGGAAATACGAGCAGTACTTC
clone size: NA; J gene: TRBJ2-1; V gene: TRBV11-3; D gene: NA; CDR3 protein: CASSPYGTFTEQFF; CDR3 DNA: TGTGCCAGCAGCCCCTACGGGACCTTCACTGAGCAGTTCTTC
clone size: NA; J gene: TRBJ2-7; V gene: TRBV7-9; D gene: TRBD2; CDR3 protein: CASSLAVGLTSGPNEQYF; CDR3 DNA: TGTGCCAGCAGCTTAGCGGTGGGCCTTACTAGCGGTCCTAACGAGCAGTACTTC
clone size: few; J gene: TRBJ2-7; V gene: TRBV5-1; D gene: TRBD1; CDR3 protein: CASSLWPGQGDDEQYF; CDR3 DNA: TGCGCCAGCAGCCTGTGGCCGGGACAGGGGGATGACGAGCAGTACTTC
clone size: many; J gene: TRBJ2-1; V gene: TRBV29-1; D gene: TRBD2; CDR3 protein: CSVEDFQREYGEQFF; CDR3 DNA: TGCAGCGTTGAAGATTTCCAGCGGGAGTACGGTGAGCAGTTCTTC
clone size: once; J gene: TRBJ2-2; V gene: TRBV9; D gene: TRBD2; CDR3 protein: CASSVNTAGGNTGELFF; CDR3 DNA: TGTGCCAGCAGCGTAAACACAGCGGGAGGCAACACCGGGGAGCTGTTTTTT
clone size: NA; J gene: TRBJ2-7; V gene: TRBV5-6; D gene: NA; CDR3 protein: CASSLELAAWEQYF; CDR3 DNA: TGTGCCAGCAGCTTGGAACTAGCCGCCTGGGAGCAGTACTTC
clone size: few; J gene: TRBJ2-3; V gene: TRBV20-1; D gene: TRBD2; CDR3 protein: CSATGTTTSTDTQYF; CDR3 DNA: TGCAGTGCTACTGGGACTACCACTAGCACAGATACGCAGTATTTT
clone size: NA; J gene: TRBJ2-1; V gene: TRBV4-1; D gene: TRBD1; CDR3 protein: CASSQEGTGAYNEQFF; CDR3 DNA: TGCGCCAGCAGCCAAGAAGGGACAGGGGCCTACAATGAGCAGTTCTTC
clone size: NA; J gene: TRBJ1-1; V gene: TRBV7-9; D gene: NA; CDR3 protein: CASSSADRNTEAFF; CDR3 DNA: TGTGCCAGCAGCTCAGCGGACAGGAACACTGAAGCTTTCTTT
clone size: many; J gene: TRBJ2-1; V gene: TRBV7-9; D gene: NA; CDR3 protein: CASNEQFF; CDR3 DNA: TGTGCCAGCAATGAGCAGTTCTTC
clone size: NA; J gene: TRBJ1-6; V gene: TRBV6-5; D gene: NA; CDR3 protein: CASTPARINSPLHF; CDR3 DNA: TGTGCCAGCACCCCAGCCCGGATTAATTCACCCCTCCACTTT
clone size: NA; J gene: TRBJ2-7; V gene: TRBV5-1; D gene: NA; CDR3 protein: CASSFGHGEYEQYF; CDR3 DNA: TGCGCCAGCAGCTTCGGACATGGAGAGTACGAGCAGTACTTC
clone size: NA; J gene: TRBJ2-7; V gene: TRBV13; D gene: TRBD2; CDR3 protein: CASSKLTAGDGSYEQYF; CDR3 DNA: TGTGCCAGCAGCAAACTCACAGCGGGAGATGGGTCCTACGAGCAGTACTTC
clone size: NA; J gene: TRBJ2-2; V gene: TRBV7-6; D gene: TRBD2; CDR3 protein: CASSFGLASGELFF; CDR3 DNA: TGTGCCAGCAGCTTCGGACTAGCTTCCGGGGAGCTGTTTTTT
clone size: NA; J gene: TRBJ2-3; V gene: TRBV30; D gene: NA; CDR3 protein: CAWSVWSDTQYF; CDR3 DNA: TGTGCCTGGAGTGTATGGTCCGATACGCAGTATTTT
clone size: few; J gene: TRBJ2-2; V gene: TRBV4-3; D gene: TRBD1; CDR3 protein: CASSPDRGGVGELFF; CDR3 DNA: TGCGCCAGCAGCCCAGACAGGGGAGGTGTCGGGGAGCTGTTTTTT
clone size: few; J gene: TRBJ2-1; V gene: TRBV5-1; D gene: TRBD2; CDR3 protein: CASSTGTSPGGEQFF; CDR3 DNA: TGCGCCAGCAGCACGGGGACTAGCCCAGGAGGTGAGCAGTTCTTC
clone size: NA; J gene: TRBJ2-7; V gene: TRBV7-9; D gene: TRBD2; CDR3 protein: CASTGTGGGTYEQYF; CDR3 DNA: TGTGCCAGCACTGGGACGGGCGGGGGGACCTACGAGCAGTACTTC
clone size: few; J gene: TRBJ2-3; V gene: TRBV12-3/TRBV12-4; D gene: NA; CDR3 protein: CASSLALTDTQYF; CDR3 DNA: TGTGCCAGCAGTTTAGCGTTGACAGATACGCAGTATTTT
clone size: NA; J gene: TRBJ2-2; V gene: TRBV7-9; D gene: NA; CDR3 protein: CASSPENVVGELFF; CDR3 DNA: TGTGCCAGCAGCCCCGAAAATGTCGTCGGGGAGCTGTTTTTT
clone size: few; J gene: TRBJ2-7; V gene: TRBV15; D gene: TRBD2; CDR3 protein: CATSASGDYEQYF; CDR3 DNA: TGTGCCACCAGTGCCAGCGGGGACTACGAGCAGTACTTC
clone size: many; J gene: TRBJ2-5; V gene: TRBV12-3/TRBV12-4; D gene: NA; CDR3 protein: CASSLVGGQETQYF; CDR3 DNA: TGTGCCAGCAGTTTAGTAGGGGGACAAGAGACCCAGTACTTC
clone size: NA; J gene: TRBJ1-5; V gene: TRBV5-1; D gene: NA; CDR3 protein: CASSLIPHQPQHF; CDR3 DNA: TGCGCCAGCAGCTTAATCCCCCATCAGCCCCAGCATTTT
clone size: few; J gene: TRBJ2-7; V gene: TRBV11-2; D gene: TRBD2; CDR3 protein: CASSLSSGNYEQYF; CDR3 DNA: TGTGCCAGCAGCTTGTCGAGCGGGAATTACGAGCAGTACTTC
clone size: few; J gene: TRBJ2-5; V gene: TRBV7-9; D gene: TRBD1; CDR3 protein: CASSLRGQGQETQYF; CDR3 DNA: TGTGCCAGCAGCCTCCGGGGACAGGGACAAGAGACCCAGTACTTC
clone size: NA; J gene: TRBJ2-5; V gene: TRBV5-6; D gene: NA; CDR3 protein: CASSLGGQQETQYF; CDR3 DNA: TGTGCCAGCAGCTTGGGGGGCCAGCAAGAGACCCAGTACTTC
clone size: NA; J gene: TRBJ2-1; V gene: TRBV7-9; D gene: TRBD2; CDR3 protein: CASSPLSSGEVQVSSYNEQFF; CDR3 DNA: TGTGCCAGCAGCCCATTATCTAGCGGGGAAGTTCAAGTTAGCTCCTACAATGAGCAGTTCTTC
clone size: few; J gene: TRBJ1-1; V gene: TRBV2; D gene: NA; CDR3 protein: CASSGGRVTEAFF; CDR3 DNA: TGTGCCAGCAGTGGTGGCAGGGTCACTGAAGCTTTCTTT
clone size: NA; J gene: TRBJ2-6; V gene: TRBV7-8; D gene: TRBD2; CDR3 protein: CASSLTLAGYSGANVLTF; CDR3 DNA: TGTGCCAGCAGCTTAACCCTAGCGGGCTACTCTGGGGCCAACGTCCTGACTTTC
clone size: many; J gene: TRBJ2-3; V gene: TRBV5-1; D gene: NA; CDR3 protein: CASLGIDTQYF; CDR3 DNA: TGCGCCAGTCTCGGGATTGATACGCAGTATTTT
clone size: once; J gene: TRBJ2-3; V gene: TRBV20-1; D gene: NA; CDR3 protein: CSARDPGVRLFPDTQYF; CDR3 DNA: TGCAGTGCTAGAGATCCAGGGGTTCGGCTCTTTCCAGATACGCAGTATTTT
clone size: few; J gene: TRBJ2-7; V gene: TRBV14; D gene: NA; CDR3 protein: CASSQRGEGYEQYF; CDR3 DNA: TGTGCCAGCAGCCAGCGTGGAGAGGGCTACGAGCAGTACTTC
clone size: many; J gene: TRBJ2-2; V gene: TRBV7-8; D gene: TRBD1; CDR3 protein: CASSPLHSGQGNTGELFF; CDR3 DNA: TGTGCCAGCAGCCCCCTGCATTCTGGACAGGGGAACACCGGGGAGCTGTTTTTT